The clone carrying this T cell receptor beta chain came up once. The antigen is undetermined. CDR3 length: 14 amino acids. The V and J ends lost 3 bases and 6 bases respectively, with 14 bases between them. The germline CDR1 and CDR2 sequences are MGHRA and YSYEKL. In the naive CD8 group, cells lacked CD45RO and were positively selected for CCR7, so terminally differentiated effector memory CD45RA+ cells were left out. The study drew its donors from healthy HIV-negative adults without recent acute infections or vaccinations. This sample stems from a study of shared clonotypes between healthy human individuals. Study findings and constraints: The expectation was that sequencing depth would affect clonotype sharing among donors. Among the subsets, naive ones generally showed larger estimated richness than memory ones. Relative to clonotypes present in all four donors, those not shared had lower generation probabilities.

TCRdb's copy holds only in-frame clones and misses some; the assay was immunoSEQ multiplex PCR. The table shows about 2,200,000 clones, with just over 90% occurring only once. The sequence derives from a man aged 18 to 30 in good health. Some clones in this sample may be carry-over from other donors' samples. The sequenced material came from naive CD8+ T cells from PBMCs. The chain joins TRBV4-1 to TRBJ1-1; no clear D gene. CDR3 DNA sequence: TGCGCCAGCAGCCACGCTTCTGAGGGCTCTGAAGCTTTCTTT. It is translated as CASSHASEGSEAFF.